The 26 T cell receptor beta chains below come from one sample, sequenced in a study of CD8 T cells in Susac syndrome. Random hexamers were used to reverse transcribe an amount of about 0.45 to 1 ug RNA. TCRdb passed the immunoSEQ multiplex PCR reads through MiXCR, listing each CDR3 protein once. The sample has approximately 70,000 distinct CDR3 sequences, over 90% seen once. The sequencing sample was made of CD8+ T cells from PBMCs. These receptors all stem from a human donor in good health.

The chain is built from TRBV12-3 or TRBV12-4 and TRBJ2-3, with D unresolved. Trimming took off 5 bases at V and 0 bases at J, with 6 bases between the two ends. This CDR3 is built from 13 residues. Here the CDR3 DNA reads TGTGCCAGCAGTATGGACAGCACAGATACGCAGTATTTT. Translating gives CASSMDSTDTQYF.

The chain recombines TRBV16 with TRBJ1-1; D not certain. The CDR3 is made up of 15 amino acids. The germline V gene has CDR1 KGHSY and CDR2 FQNENV. Trimming took 2 bases from V and 11 from J, leaving 21 bases between them. CDR3 nucleotide sequence: TGTGCCAGCAGCCAAGTTTCGACATTCCACTCGGGGGCTTTCTTT. This sequence encodes CASSQVSTFHSGAFF.

The V and J genes are TRBV29-1 and TRBJ1-2; TRBD1 is a possible D gene (6 bases). The V end lost 3 bases, the J end lost 5 bases, and 7 bases lay between the germline ends. Germline CDR1 and CDR2: SQVTM and ANQGSEA. The CDR3 sequence is 11 residues long. The CDR3 region is CSVDRGYGYTF. The CDR3 DNA sequence: TGCAGCGTTGACAGGGGATATGGCTACACCTTC.

The sample holds one count of this clonotype. The chain has TRBV13 and TRBJ2-5, with D possibly being TRBD1 (7 bases). The germline V gene encodes CDR1 PRHDT and CDR2 FYEKMQ (reference sequence). Trimming cost V 3 bases and J 0 bases, with 11 bases left between them. The CDR3 has 15 amino acids. The CDR3 DNA sequence: TGTGCCAGCAGCTTTGGGGGGACAGACCAAGAGACCCAGTACTTC. Its translation is CASSFGGTDQETQYF. Complete variable domain (other parts from reference TRBV13 and TRBJ2-5): AAGVIQSPRHLIKEKRETATLKCYPIPRHDTVYWYQQGPGQDPQFLISFYEKMQSDKGSIPDRFSAQQFSDYHSELNMSSLELGDSALYFCASSFGGTDQETQYFGPGTRLLVL.

V usage is TRBV27 and J usage is TRBJ2-5; the match to TRBD2 covers 9 bases. With V trimmed by 3 bases and J by 4 bases, 6 bases remained unmatched. CDR3 length equals 15 residues. Germline loops: CDR1 MNHEY, CDR2 SMNVEV (reference sequence). CDR3 protein: CASSLRAGGPETQYF. The CDR3 DNA reads as TGTGCCAGCAGTTTGCGGGCGGGGGGGCCAGAGACCCAGTACTTC.

This chain uses TRBV19 with TRBJ1-2; the D is unclear. Germline CDR1 and CDR2: LNHDA and SQIVND (reference sequence). The ends were cut back, 10 bases at V and 5 bases at J, with 17 bases in the middle. The CDR3 spans 13 residues. This CDR3 reads CATRPSAVYGYTF. CDR3 sequence (DNA): TGTGCCACGAGACCCAGCGCGGTTTATGGCTACACCTTC.

The genes are TRBV4-2 and TRBJ2-6; D uncertain. Germline V gene sequence: CDR1 LGHNA, CDR2 YNFKEQ. CDR3 size: 17 residues. V gave up 4 bases and J gave up 2 bases, with 15 bases separating them. The CDR3 spells CASSPHLVGTGANVLTF. The CDR3 DNA is TGTGCCAGCAGCCCCCACTTGGTGGGGACTGGGGCCAACGTCCTGACTTTC.

This sequence joins TRBV6-5 and TRBJ2-2; a possible D gene is TRBD1 (6 bases). Germline assignment: CDR1 MNHEY and CDR2 SVGAGI. Trimming took 11 bases from V and 3 from J, leaving 13 bases between them. CDR3 length: 13 amino acids. CDR3 sequence (DNA): TGTGCCCTCCCAAACAGGGACACCGGGGAGCTGTTTTTT. Protein product: CALPNRDTGELFF.

The rearrangement uses TRBV19 and TRBJ1-1, with D maybe TRBD1 (6 bases). The germline V gene has CDR1 LNHDA and CDR2 SQIVND (reference sequence). V lost 11 bases, J lost 4 bases, and 17 bases lay in between. This CDR3 region has 13 residues. The CDR3 is CASRQAMGTEAFF. For the CDR3, the DNA is TGTGCCTCCCGACAGGCGATGGGCACTGAAGCTTTCTTT.

This clonotype was picked up one time. This chain links TRBV28 with TRBJ2-2; D perhaps matches TRBD2 (6 bases). V dropped 5 bases and J dropped 0 bases, with 10 bases sitting between them. The CDR3 is made up of 15 amino acids. CDR1 and CDR2 (germline): MDHEN, SYDVKM. The CDR3 region is CASSPRGTNTGELFF. As DNA, the CDR3 is TGTGCCAGCAGTCCCCGGGGGACGAACACCGGGGAGCTGTTTTTT.

The CDR3: CASSKSSGRAYNEQFF. CDR3 bases: TGTGCCAGCAGTAAATCGAGCGGACGGGCCTACAATGAGCAGTTCTTC. The V gene is TRBV2, the J gene TRBJ2-1; a weak D match, TRBD2 (5 bases). V was clipped by 5 bases and J by 2 bases, with 16 bases between them. The CDR3 consists of 16 residues. In germline, CDR1 is SNHLY, CDR2 FYNNEI.

This rearrangement joins TRBV30 to TRBJ2-7; D is uncertain. In germline, CDR1 is GTSNPN, CDR2 SVGIG (reference sequence). The V and J ends lost 0 bases and 0 bases respectively, with 15 bases between them. The CDR3 length is 16 residues. CDR3 in amino acids: CAWSVGRHISSYEQYF. The DNA for the CDR3 is TGTGCCTGGAGTGTGGGTAGGCACATAAGCTCCTACGAGCAGTACTTC.

The J gene is TRBJ2-1, the V gene TRBV12-3 or TRBV12-4, with 14 bases that match TRBD2. The ends lost 5 bases at V and 6 bases at J; junction bases unmatched: 3. CDR3 length equals 15 residues. CDR3 DNA: TGTGCCAGCAGTGGACTAGCGGGGGGTGTCAATGAGCAGTTCTTC. Encoded protein: CASSGLAGGVNEQFF.

V gene TRBV19 combines with J gene TRBJ2-1; no clear D. The V end was cut by 5 bases, the J end by 5 bases, with 10 bases between. Germline values: CDR1 LNHDA, CDR2 SQIVND (reference sequence). This CDR3 comprises 13 residues. The CDR3 DNA reads as TGTGCCAGTAGTCCTACCTCTAACAATGAGCAGTTCTTC. Translated, it gives CASSPTSNNEQFF.

V gene TRBV29-1 combines with J gene TRBJ1-2; D might be TRBD1 (5 bases). CDR3 length equals 12 residues. Germline CDR1 is SQVTM and CDR2 is ANQGSEA. V lost 1 base and J lost 8, with 11 bases in between. The CDR3 reads CSVEAGVEGYTF. The CDR3 DNA reads TGCAGCGTTGAAGCGGGGGTGGAGGGCTACACCTTC.

The chain carries TRBV9 and TRBJ2-5; D gene ambiguous. CDR1 is SGDLS and CDR2 is YYNGEE in the germline V gene. V was trimmed by 7 bases and J by 5 bases, leaving 24 bases between them. The CDR3 contains 16 residues. The CDR3 DNA reads TGTGCCAGCTCAACCCTCGGAGCCTCGAGGATGGAGACCCAGTACTTC. It encodes CASSTLGASRMETQYF. The full variable domain, with the rest looked up from reference TRBV9 and TRBJ2-5, is DSGVTQTPKHLITATGQRVTLRCSPRSGDLSVYWYQQSLDQGLQFLIQYYNGEERAKGNILERFSAQQFPDLHSELNLSSLELGDSALYFCASSTLGASRMETQYFGPGTRLLVL.

The chain links TRBV30 to TRBJ2-7; TRBD1 agrees at 7 bases. The V and J ends lost 6 bases and 3 bases, in that order; junction bases with no gene match: 2. The CDR3 length is 11 residues. Germline-derived CDR1 and CDR2 are GTSNPN and SVGIG (reference sequence). The DNA for the CDR3 is TGTGCCTGCCGGGACAGCTACGAGCAGTACTTC. Its protein product is CACRDSYEQYF.

CDR3 loop: CASSSPGQGVRETQYF. In DNA, the CDR3 is TGTGCCAGCAGTTCGCCGGGACAGGGGGTGCGGGAGACCCAGTACTTC. The rearrangement links TRBV28 to TRBJ2-5; 11 bases fit TRBD1. Germline V gene lookup returns CDR1 MDHEN and CDR2 SYDVKM. V was clipped by 4 bases and J by 5 bases; unmatched bases: 9. The CDR3 length is 16 residues.

The V and J genes are TRBV24-1 and TRBJ1-1; D is unclear. Trimming cost V 10 bases and J 1 base, with 12 bases left between them. The CDR3 covers 13 residues. The germline V gene encodes CDR1 KGHDR and CDR2 SFDVKD. DNA of the CDR3: TGTGCCACGTGGGAGCCGGGGAACACTGAAGCTTTCTTT. Translating gives CATWEPGNTEAFF.

This rearrangement joins TRBV30 to TRBJ2-6; 7 bases map to TRBD2. V gave up 5 bases and J gave up 2 bases; unmatched junction bases: 3. The CDR3 spans 14 residues. In germline, CDR1 is GTSNPN, CDR2 SVGIG (reference sequence). Here the CDR3 reads CAWGRGAGANVLTF. In nucleotides, the CDR3 is TGTGCCTGGGGCCGGGGGGCTGGGGCCAACGTCCTGACTTTC.

This CDR3 reads CASSLDRDRLNTEAFF. In DNA form, the CDR3 reads TGTGCCAGCAGCTTAGATCGGGACCGCTTAAACACTGAAGCTTTCTTT. This chain uses TRBV7-6 with TRBJ1-1; tentative D call: TRBD1 (5 bases). V was pared by 1 base and J by 2 bases, with 14 bases between. The CDR3 covers 16 residues. The V gene's germline CDR1 is SGHVS and CDR2 FNYEAQ.

This chain uses TRBV27 with TRBJ2-5; D gene unclear. The CDR3 has 13 amino acids. V lost 2 bases, J lost 5 bases, and 9 bases lay in between. Germline CDR1 reads MNHEY; CDR2 reads SMNVEV (reference sequence). CDR3 in DNA: TGTGCCAGCAGTTTAGACCGTCGGGAGACCCAGTACTTC. As protein: CASSLDRRETQYF.

V gene TRBV4-1 combines with J gene TRBJ2-7; D is undetermined. This CDR3 has 15 amino acids. V lost 0 bases, J lost 3 bases, and 12 bases lay in between. Germline-derived CDR1 and CDR2 are MGHRA and YSYEKL. DNA for the CDR3: TGCGCCAGCAGCCAAGAGGTACCCCCGGTCTACGAGCAGTACTTC. Residues: CASSQEVPPVYEQYF.

The chain is built from TRBV29-1 and TRBJ2-5; D might be TRBD2 (5 bases). CDR3 length: 13 amino acids. Germline V CDR1 and CDR2: SQVTM, ANQGSEA. V shed 3 bases and J shed 1 base, with 9 bases lying between them. The CDR3 DNA reads as TGCAGCGTTGAGGAGGATTTCCAAGAGACCCAGTACTTC. Translated, it gives CSVEEDFQETQYF. Filled out from reference TRBV29-1 and TRBJ2-5, the complete variable domain reads SAVISQKPSRDICQRGTSLTIQCQVDSQVTMMFWYRQQPGQSLTLIATANQGSEATYESGFVIDKFPISRPNLTFSTLTVSNMSPEDSSIYLCSVEEDFQETQYFGPGTRLLVL.

The chain carries TRBV29-1 and TRBJ2-1, with D perhaps matching TRBD1 (5 bases). V was trimmed by 3 bases and J by 0 bases, leaving 21 bases between them. CDR1 is SQVTM and CDR2 is ANQGSEA in the germline V gene. The CDR3 spans 18 residues. In DNA, the CDR3 is TGCAGCGTTGATCCCTTCTTACCGACAGATAGCTCCTACAATGAGCAGTTCTTC. The encoded protein is CSVDPFLPTDSSYNEQFF.

The V call is TRBV30, the J call TRBJ2-3; TRBD1 is a possible D gene (5 bases). Germline assignment: CDR1 GTSNPN and CDR2 SVGIG (reference sequence). The CDR3 has 15 amino acids. V was pared by 0 bases and J by 5 bases, with 15 bases between. The CDR3 DNA reads TGTGCCTGGAGTGTAGGCCCCAGGGTAGGAGATACGCAGTATTTT. Protein sequence: CAWSVGPRVGDTQYF.